This TCR beta chain appears in the sequencing data of a study of blood T cell repertoires in COVID-19. Profiled with immunoSEQ multiplex PCR; TCRdb holds only in-frame clones, not every one. This table has around 130,000 clones, approximately 90% appearing once. This CDR3 has 12 residues. Germline CDR1 SGHVS, CDR2 FQNEAQ. V gave up 4 bases and J gave up 7 bases, with 10 bases separating them. The chain carries TRBV7-8 and TRBJ1-2; D call uncertain. The sample was peripheral blood. This clonotype was sampled from a man aged 65 to 79 with active or convalescent COVID-19. The DNA for the CDR3 is TGTGCCAGCAGCTCAGAGCGGGCTGGCTACACCTTC. Its translation is CASSSERAGYTF. The full variable domain, completed using reference TRBV7-8 and TRBJ1-2, is GAGVSQSPRYKVAKRGQDVALRCDPISGHVSLFWYQQALGQGPEFLTYFQNEAQLDKSGLPSDRFFAERPEGSVSTLKIQRTQQEDSAVYLCASSSERAGYTFGSGTRLTVV.